Shown below are 24 T cell receptor beta chains from a single sample sequenced in a study of cytomegalovirus exposure and HLA in healthy donors. The PCR used 60 Vbeta and 13 Jbeta primers. The protocol was immunoSEQ multiplex PCR, while the TCRdb copy is restricted to in-frame clones and leaves out a portion. The sample consists of about 160,000 clones, 70% to 80% of them appearing once. Sample: PBMCs. The receptors come from a human donor in good health.

This chain uses TRBV4-3 with TRBJ1-4; the match to TRBD1 covers 7 bases. This CDR3 spans 15 amino acids. Germline V gene data show CDR1 as LGHNA and CDR2 as YSLEER. V lost 0 bases, J lost 3 bases, and 1 base stayed unmatched. The CDR3 here is CASSQEGGSNEKLFF. In DNA form, the CDR3 reads TGCGCCAGCAGCCAAGAAGGGGGCTCTAATGAAAAACTGTTTTTT.

The genes are TRBV7-6 and TRBJ2-5, with 7 nucleotides matching TRBD1. V lost 1 base, J lost 7 bases, and 6 bases stayed unmatched. From germline, CDR1 is SGHVS and CDR2 FNYEAQ. This CDR3 has 14 amino acids. CDR3 residues: CASSLEQGSMTQYF. The CDR3 DNA reads TGTGCCAGCAGCTTAGAACAGGGGTCAATGACCCAGTACTTC.

V is TRBV7-9 and J is TRBJ2-2; TRBD2 aligns across 13 bases. Per the germline V gene, CDR1 is SEHNR and CDR2 is FQNEAQ (reference sequence). Trimming removed 5 bases from V and 5 bases from J; junction bases left unmatched: 11. CDR3 length equals 18 residues. The CDR3 region has the DNA TGTGCCAGCAGCCAATGGACTAGCGGGGGTCGGGATACCGGGGAGCTGTTTTTT. Its protein is CASSQWTSGGRDTGELFF. Supplemented by reference TRBV7-9 and TRBJ2-2, the full variable domain reads DTGVSQNPRHKITKRGQNVTFRCDPISEHNRLYWYRQTLGQGPEFLTYFQNEAQLEKSRLLSDRFSAERPKGSFSTLEIQRTEQGDSAMYLCASSQWTSGGRDTGELFFGEGSRLTVL.

Here the CDR3 DNA reads TGTGCCAGTAGTATAAGCACGGAGCTGAACACTGAAGCTTTCTTT. Translation: CASSISTELNTEAFF. The chain is built from TRBV19 and TRBJ1-1, with no clear D. Trimming left V 2 bases short and J 0 bases short, with 10 bases between. Germline CDR1 LNHDA, CDR2 SQIVND (reference sequence). The CDR3 sequence is 15 residues long.

V gene TRBV2 combines with J gene TRBJ2-3; D perhaps matches TRBD2 (6 bases). Per the germline V gene, CDR1 is SNHLY and CDR2 is FYNNEI. The CDR3 consists of 13 residues. Trimming took 6 bases from V and 2 from J, leaving 9 bases between them. Written as DNA, the CDR3 is TGTGCCAGCAGCAGGGAGGCCACAGATACGCAGTATTTT. Translated, it gives CASSREATDTQYF. Full variable domain (missing parts from reference TRBV2 and TRBJ2-3): EPEVTQTPSHQVTQMGQEVILRCVPISNHLYFYWYRQILGQKVEFLVSFYNNEISEKSEIFDDQFSVERPDGSNFTLKIRSTKLEDSAMYFCASSREATDTQYFGPGTRLTVL.

For the CDR3, the DNA is TGTGCCAGCTCACCAGGTGGACAGGGGGTGTACGAGCAGTACTTC. Its translation: CASSPGGQGVYEQYF. This sequence joins TRBV18 and TRBJ2-7, with 10 nucleotides matching TRBD1. Germline V lookup: CDR1 KGHSH, CDR2 LQKENI. The CDR3 sequence is 15 residues long. The junction had 5 bases not matched to a gene; V was cut back by 2 bases and J by 4 bases.

J is TRBJ2-5 and V is TRBV5-1; 13 nucleotides align to TRBD2. This CDR3 comprises 17 residues. Trimming at V came to 0 bases and at J to 2 bases, leaving 4 bases not matched to a gene. In germline, CDR1 is SGHRS, CDR2 YFSETQ. CDR3 protein: CASSLGLAGGKQETQYF. Written as DNA, the CDR3 is TGCGCCAGCAGCTTGGGACTAGCGGGGGGCAAACAAGAGACCCAGTACTTC.

The V and J genes are TRBV15 and TRBJ1-1; no clear D gene. The length of the CDR3 is 13 residues. Per germline, CDR1 LNHNV and CDR2 YYDKDF (reference sequence). V dropped 5 bases and J dropped 2 bases, with 9 bases sitting between them. In nucleotides, the CDR3 is TGTGCCACCAGCCTCCGAACTAACACTGAAGCTTTCTTT. Translated, it gives CATSLRTNTEAFF.

The chain couples TRBV15 to TRBJ1-1; 8 nucleotides match TRBD1. There are 15 residues in the CDR3. The germline V gene has CDR1 LNHNV and CDR2 YYDKDF (reference sequence). V lost 3 bases, J lost 3 bases, and 6 bases stayed unmatched. The CDR3 DNA reads as TGTGCCACCAGCAGTCAGGGGGCCGGGGACACTGAAGCTTTCTTT. The encoded protein is CATSSQGAGDTEAFF.

This clone was seen once. V is TRBV19 and J is TRBJ1-1; 7 bases match TRBD1. The V gene end was trimmed by 4 bases and the J gene end by 1 base; junction bases not matched to a gene: 3. The CDR3 totals 14 residues. In germline, CDR1 is LNHDA, CDR2 SQIVND (reference sequence). CDR3 loop: CASSSNRGNTEAFF. The DNA for the CDR3 is TGTGCCAGTAGTAGTAACAGGGGGAACACTGAAGCTTTCTTT.

The V call is TRBV7-5, the J call TRBJ2-1; the table's TRBD2 call for D was not verified on the DNA. TRBV7-5 is described as a pseudogene. There are 18 residues in the CDR3. This chain's CDR3 is CVRSLVKLAGGPNNEQFF. The CDR3 DNA reads as TGTGTCAGAAGCTTAGTGAAACTAGCGGGGGGGCCTAACAATGAGCAGTTCTTC.

The chain has TRBV2 and TRBJ2-3; D uncertain. Trimming took off 8 bases at V and 0 bases at J, with 9 bases between the two ends. Germline V gene sequence: CDR1 SNHLY, CDR2 FYNNEI. The CDR3 extends over 13 amino acids. The CDR3, as DNA: TGTGCCAGCGGTAGAGGTAGCACAGATACGCAGTATTTT. The encoded protein is CASGRGSTDTQYF.

The V gene is TRBV5-1, the J gene TRBJ1-1; D is ambiguous. V shed 2 bases and J shed 4 bases, with 12 bases lying between them. Germline V CDR1 and CDR2: SGHRS, YFSETQ. This CDR3 contains 14 residues. As DNA, the CDR3 is TGCGCCAGCAGCTTAGAGGCCAGCTCCACTGAAGCTTTCTTT. Its protein product is CASSLEASSTEAFF.

This clone was found once. This chain links TRBV19 with TRBJ2-3; 9 bases align to TRBD1. The CDR3 runs to 13 residues. Germline V CDR1 and CDR2: LNHDA, SQIVND (reference sequence). V trimming: 6 bases; J trimming: 4 bases; junction bases outside the gene matches: 2. The CDR3 DNA sequence: TGTGCCAGTAGGGGACAGGGATCAGATACGCAGTATTTT. Translated, it gives CASRGQGSDTQYF.

The genes are TRBV7-2 and TRBJ2-7; TRBD1 agrees at 7 bases. The junction had 5 bases not matched to a gene; V was cut back by 8 bases and J by 4 bases. The CDR3 totals 12 residues. The germline gives CDR1 SGHTA, CDR2 FQGNSA. CDR3 region: CASQGTEYEQYF. The CDR3 coding sequence is TGTGCCAGCCAAGGGACAGAGTACGAGCAGTACTTC.

In regard to this clone: One end of the junction is discordant with germline, which a read error may explain. This chain links TRBV18 with TRBJ1-6, with D possibly TRBD1 on 5 matching bases. Germline-derived CDR1 and CDR2 are KGHSH and LQKENI. This CDR3 has 14 amino acids. In DNA, the CDR3 is TGTGCCAGCTCACCAGGGGGGGGGAATTCACCCCTTCACTTT. Its translation is CASSPGGGNSPLHF.

This sequence joins TRBV18 and TRBJ2-6; 7 bases align to TRBD1. Germline V CDR1 and CDR2: KGHSH, LQKENI. There are 18 residues in the CDR3. The trim removed 6 bases at V and 3 bases at J, leaving 14 bases unmatched. Here the CDR3 DNA reads TGTGCCAGCTCCCCCGACAGGGCTACAATTTATGGGGCCAACGTCCTGACTTTC. The encoded protein is CASSPDRATIYGANVLTF.

This chain connects TRBV6-5 to TRBJ1-4; 8 bases agree with TRBD1. The germline CDR1 and CDR2 sequences are MNHEY and SVGAGI. V was clipped by 4 bases and J by 7 bases; unmatched bases: 8. The CDR3 has 15 residues. The CDR3 sequence is CASSSTGGIREKLFF. The DNA for the CDR3 is TGTGCCAGCAGTTCAACAGGGGGAATTCGTGAAAAACTGTTTTTT.

The rearrangement links TRBV10-3 to TRBJ2-7, with 12 nucleotides matching TRBD2. The CDR3 sequence is 15 residues long. The germline V gene has CDR1 ENHRY and CDR2 SYGVKD. After removal of 10 bases from V and 4 bases from J, the junction contained 11 bases not matched to a gene. The CDR3 reads CATSLSSGRAYEQYF. The CDR3 nucleotides are TGTGCCACTTCCTTATCTAGCGGGAGGGCGTACGAGCAGTACTTC.

The chain carries TRBV27 and TRBJ2-1; D remains ambiguous. V was trimmed by 6 bases and J by 0 bases, leaving 9 bases between them. Per the germline V gene, CDR1 is MNHEY and CDR2 is SMNVEV (reference sequence). The CDR3 is 14 residues long. This CDR3 reads CASSLLSSYNEQFF. DNA for the CDR3: TGTGCCAGCAGCCTCCTCAGCTCCTACAATGAGCAGTTCTTC.

The V gene is TRBV28, the J gene TRBJ2-2, with a weak D call TRBD1 (6 bases). V gave up 10 bases and J gave up 4 bases, with 10 bases separating them. The length of the CDR3 is 12 residues. Germline-derived CDR1 and CDR2 are MDHEN and SYDVKM. In DNA, the CDR3 is TGTGCCACCGGACAGCTCACCGGGGAGCTGTTTTTT. Protein product: CATGQLTGELFF.

J is TRBJ2-7 and V is TRBV5-6; possible D gene TRBD1, 6 bases. V was clipped by 4 bases and J by 4 bases, with 18 bases between them. The CDR3 is 15 residues long. CDR1 is SGHDT and CDR2 is YYEEEE in the germline V gene. As DNA, the CDR3 is TGTGCCAGCAGCGCCGGACAGCCACAGAATTACGAGCAGTACTTC. Translation gives CASSAGQPQNYEQYF. Filled out from reference TRBV5-6 and TRBJ2-7, the complete variable domain reads DAGVTQSPTHLIKTRGQQVTLRCSPKSGHDTVSWYQQALGQGPQFIFQYYEEEERQRGNFPDRFSGHQFPNYSSELNVNALLLGDSALYLCASSAGQPQNYEQYFGPGTRLTVT.

V and J are TRBV6-4 and TRBJ2-3; D uncertain. CDR1 is MRHNA and CDR2 is SNTAGT in the germline V gene. Trimming took off 2 bases at V and 3 bases at J, with 6 bases between the two ends. The CDR3 runs to 13 residues. The chain's CDR3 is CASSDTATDTQYF. CDR3 nucleotide sequence: TGTGCCAGCAGTGACACTGCAACAGATACGCAGTATTTT.

The genes are TRBV5-4 and TRBJ1-2; D uncertain. V was shortened by 1 base and J by 3 bases, with 4 bases between the two germline ends. The CDR3 is 12 residues long. CDR1 SGHNT and CDR2 YYREEE come from the germline V gene (reference sequence). CDR3 sequence: CASSLPDYGYTF. Written as DNA, the CDR3 is TGTGCCAGCAGCTTGCCCGACTATGGCTACACCTTC. Supplemented by reference TRBV5-4 and TRBJ1-2, the full variable domain reads ETGVTQSPTHLIKTRGQQVTLRCSSQSGHNTVSWYQQALGQGPQFIFQYYREEENGRGNFPPRFSGLQFPNYSSELNVNALELDDSALYLCASSLPDYGYTFGSGTRLTVV.